The next 20 T cell receptor beta chains were all read from a single sample in a study of beta chain features in type 1 diabetes. Whole-study findings and limits: In every one of the four CD4+ subsets, TCRB CDR3s were moderately but significantly shorter in Type 1 diabetes patients.

Investigators reverse transcribed all isolated RNA, so they sequenced expressed TCRB transcripts. Here immunoSEQ multiplex PCR was the method, and the copy in TCRdb shows in-frame clones only, minus some. In the table there are around 250,000 clones, 14% of which are singletons. Their antigens are not known. The sequenced material came from naive CD4+ T cells from blood. Receptors were obtained from a man between 25 and 39 years old with type 1 diabetes.

This clone was found a few times. The rearrangement joins TRBV2 to TRBJ2-5; TRBD1 matches at 8 bases. V shed 5 bases and J 5 bases; nucleotides not matched to a gene: 13. CDR1 is SNHLY and CDR2 is FYNNEI in the germline V gene. The length of the CDR3 is 16 residues. The CDR3 bases are TGTGCCAGCAGTCTTGGACAGGGTCAGACCGAGGAGACCCAGTACTTC. Translated: CASSLGQGQTEETQYF.

This sequence joins TRBV27 and TRBJ2-7; tentatively, D is TRBD1 (5 bases). Trimming cost V 4 bases and J 3 bases, with 16 bases left between them. Germline V gene sequence: CDR1 MNHEY, CDR2 SMNVEV (reference sequence). The CDR3 spans 15 residues. The CDR3 DNA follows: TGTGCCAGCAGTTCAACCGGAGACAGAGACTACGAGCAGTACTTC. Translating gives CASSSTGDRDYEQYF.

This clone was recorded a few times. This chain connects TRBV6-1 to TRBJ2-1; TRBD1 matches at 9 bases. Germline trimming cut 4 bases from V and 6 bases from J; bases unmatched to any gene: 4. The CDR3 has 14 residues. Germline V lookup: CDR1 MNHNS, CDR2 SASEGT. The CDR3 DNA reads as TGTGCCAGCAGTGCGGACAGGGGCCGCAATGAGCAGTTCTTC. The encoded protein is CASSADRGRNEQFF.

The V and J genes are TRBV4-1 and TRBJ2-7, with 11 bases matching TRBD2. The V segment lost 3 bases and the J segment 4 bases; nucleotides outside the gene matches: 8. Germline CDR1 reads MGHRA; CDR2 reads YSYEKL. The CDR3 length is 16 residues. The CDR3, as DNA: TGCGCCAGCAGCCACAAACTAGCGGGAGAAAGGTACGAGCAGTACTTC. This codes for CASSHKLAGERYEQYF.

This clone has just a few counts. J is TRBJ1-5 and V is TRBV4-2; 8 nucleotides match TRBD1. V lost 3 bases to trimming and J lost 0 bases; unmatched junction nucleotides: 7. Germline loops: CDR1 LGHNA, CDR2 YNFKEQ. This CDR3 is 17 amino acids long. CDR3 in amino acids: CASSQGQEEFSNQPQHF. The CDR3 nucleotides are TGTGCCAGCAGCCAGGGACAGGAGGAATTTAGCAATCAGCCCCAGCATTTT.

The genes are TRBV19 and TRBJ1-5; TRBD1 aligns across 7 bases. Germline V CDR1 and CDR2: LNHDA, SQIVND (reference sequence). The J segment lost 0 bases and the V segment lost 11 bases, leaving 10 bases of the junction unmatched. The CDR3 has 15 residues. For the CDR3, the DNA is TGTGCCGGTTCCTCGACAGGGCTTAGCAATCAGCCCCAGCATTTT. Protein sequence: CAGSSTGLSNQPQHF.

This clone has just a few counts. The chain joins TRBV4-1 to TRBJ2-2; tentatively, D is TRBD2 (5 bases). The germline V and J ends were trimmed by 4 bases and 4 bases, with 10 bases remaining between them. The germline V gene encodes CDR1 MGHRA and CDR2 YSYEKL. This CDR3 region has 14 residues. Written as DNA, the CDR3 is TGCGCCAGCAGCCGCAGCGGAGGCACCGGGGAGCTGTTTTTT. Protein: CASSRSGGTGELFF.

The chain joins TRBV29-1 to TRBJ1-1; D is unclear. CDR1 is SQVTM and CDR2 is ANQGSEA in the germline V gene. Between the trimmed V and J ends, which lost 2 bases and 1 base, there was a span of 8 bases. The CDR3 has 13 amino acids. The CDR3 here is CSVERARNTEAFF. In nucleotides, the CDR3 is TGCAGCGTTGAACGCGCGAGGAACACTGAAGCTTTCTTT.

The chain carries TRBV7-8 and TRBJ2-5; no definite D call. The length of the CDR3 is 13 residues. In germline, CDR1 is SGHVS, CDR2 FQNEAQ. The V and J ends lost 1 base and 3 bases respectively, with 6 bases between them. In DNA, the CDR3 is TGTGCCAGCAGCTTAGGTCAGGAAGAGACCCAGTACTTC. Protein sequence: CASSLGQEETQYF.

This chain connects TRBV7-9 to TRBJ2-7, with D perhaps matching TRBD2 (5 bases). The CDR3 is made up of 14 amino acids. V lost 2 bases and J lost 0, with 8 bases in between. Germline V gives CDR1 SEHNR, CDR2 FQNEAQ (reference sequence). The CDR3 DNA reads TGTGCCAGCAGCTTACGGGAACCCTCCTACGAGCAGTACTTC. It encodes CASSLREPSYEQYF. The full variable domain, with the rest looked up from reference TRBV7-9 and TRBJ2-7, is DTGVSQNPRHKITKRGQNVTFRCDPISEHNRLYWYRQTLGQGPEFLTYFQNEAQLEKSRLLSDRFSAERPKGSFSTLEIQRTEQGDSAMYLCASSLREPSYEQYFGPGTRLTVT.

This chain connects TRBV19 to TRBJ1-5; TRBD1 might be the D (6 bases). Germline values: CDR1 LNHDA, CDR2 SQIVND (reference sequence). Trimming took off 7 bases at V and 7 bases at J, with 17 bases between the two ends. The CDR3 loop spans 14 amino acids. The DNA of the CDR3 is TGTGCCAGTACCCGACAGGTCATGGAACAGCCCCAGCATTTT. It is translated as CASTRQVMEQPQHF. Together with reference TRBV19 and TRBJ1-5, the CDR3 gives the full variable domain: DGGITQSPKYLFRKEGQNVTLSCEQNLNHDAMYWYRQDPGQGLRLIYYSQIVNDFQKGDIAEGYSVSREKKESFPLTVTSAQKNPTAFYLCASTRQVMEQPQHFGDGTRLSIL.

This clone has only a few counts. V usage is TRBV10-3 and J usage is TRBJ2-5; tentatively, D is TRBD1 (5 bases). Germline CDR1 is ENHRY and CDR2 is SYGVKD. The CDR3 contains 14 residues. V was shortened by 3 bases and J by 4 bases, with 12 bases between the two germline ends. Here the CDR3 DNA reads TGTGCCATCAGTGAAAATCTGGGGCTAGAGACCCAGTACTTC. Protein product: CAISENLGLETQYF.

The rearrangement joins TRBV27 to TRBJ1-2; no clear D gene. Trimming took off 5 bases at V and 8 bases at J, with 18 bases between the two ends. This CDR3 has 14 residues. Germline CDR1 and CDR2: MNHEY and SMNVEV (reference sequence). The CDR3 coding sequence is TGTGCCAGCAGTCTCTCCCGGCAGCCGGGGGGCTACACCTTC. Encoded protein: CASSLSRQPGGYTF.

This chain links TRBV6-5 with TRBJ1-2, with a possible D match to TRBD1 (6 bases). V was cut by 7 bases and J by 4 bases, with 19 bases left in between. CDR3 length: 15 residues. The germline CDR1 and CDR2 sequences are MNHEY and SVGAGI. CDR3 nucleotides: TGTGCCAGCACCAAATCTAGGGGGTTCGGCTATGGCTACACCTTC. Encoded protein: CASTKSRGFGYGYTF.

The chain's CDR3 is CASSLEAQVRPPHEQFF. In nucleotides, the CDR3 is TGTGCCAGCAGCTTAGAGGCTCAGGTTAGACCCCCCCATGAGCAGTTCTTC. The V and J genes are TRBV7-2 and TRBJ2-1; D unresolved. CDR1 is SGHTA and CDR2 is FQGNSA in the germline V gene. CDR3 length equals 17 residues. V was pared by 1 base and J by 8 bases, with 21 bases between.

The chain links TRBV4-3 to TRBJ2-1, with 16 bases identical to TRBD2. Trimming cost V 4 bases and J 4 bases; bases outside gene matches: 13. The CDR3 has 20 amino acids. Germline V CDR1 and CDR2: LGHNA, YSLEER. The CDR3 protein is CASSPGPGLAGGPRYNEQFF. The CDR3 DNA follows: TGCGCCAGCAGCCCCGGGCCGGGACTAGCGGGAGGGCCGCGGTACAATGAGCAGTTCTTC.

This clone was observed a few times. In DNA, the CDR3 is TGTGCCAGCAGCTTTACAGGGGGTGACACTGAAGCTTTCTTT. It encodes CASSFTGGDTEAFF. J is TRBJ1-1 and V is TRBV5-4, with TRBD1 matching over 8 bases. The CDR3 is made up of 14 amino acids. After removal of 2 bases from V and 3 bases from J, the junction contained 3 bases not matched to a gene. Germline V gene lookup returns CDR1 SGHNT and CDR2 YYREEE (reference sequence).

This clone turned up a few times. The chain carries TRBV7-2 and TRBJ2-3; D not resolved. Trimming took 5 bases from V and 0 from J, leaving 3 bases between them. The germline gives CDR1 SGHTA, CDR2 FQGNSA. This CDR3 has 12 residues. CDR3 sequence: CASSQSTDTQYF. The CDR3, as DNA: TGTGCCAGCAGCCAGAGCACAGATACGCAGTATTTT.

In DNA, the CDR3 is TGTGCCACCAGCAGCACCCCAGGGGCGGATCGGGATGGCTACACCTTC. The encoded protein is CATSSTPGADRDGYTF. This rearrangement joins TRBV15 to TRBJ1-2; D may be TRBD1 (6 bases). Germline assignment: CDR1 LNHNV and CDR2 YYDKDF (reference sequence). Trimming shortened V by 3 bases and J by 6 bases, and 20 bases separated the two germline ends. The CDR3 is 16 residues long.

The chain employs TRBV15 and TRBJ2-7; tentatively, D is TRBD1 (6 bases). The ends were cut back, 2 bases at V and 5 bases at J, with 13 bases in the middle. CDR1 and CDR2 from the germline V gene are LNHNV and YYDKDF (reference sequence). The CDR3 is 14 amino acids. CDR3 coding DNA: TGTGCCACCAGCAGAACCATTCAGGGGAACGAGCAGTACTTC. It yields the protein CATSRTIQGNEQYF. Based on the CDR3 plus reference TRBV15 and TRBJ2-7, the full variable domain is DAMVIQNPRYQVTQFGKPVTLSCSQTLNHNVMYWYQQKSSQAPKLLFHYYDKDFNNEADTPDNFQSRRPNTSFCFLDIRSPGLGDTAMYLCATSRTIQGNEQYFGPGTRLTVT.